One T cell receptor (beta chain) is described in this entry. A much larger clonotype is one base distant, so this may be a read error. The data were taken from a study of T cells in Graves' hyperthyroidism and ophthalmopathy. Germline lookup yields CDR1 SGHTA and CDR2 FQGNSA. After removal of 5 bases from V and 0 bases from J, the junction contained 5 bases not matched to a gene. CDR3 length: 15 residues. The investigators amplified TCR beta CDR3 regions from RNA transcripts. Initially, a first-round RT-PCR of the TCR CDR3 employed the HTBI primer set. Using its own MiXCR run on the multiplex PCR reads, TCRdb lists one record per CDR3 protein. This sample has around 97,000 distinct CDR3 sequences, with over 45% found just once. Pregnant or lactating patients were excluded, as were those with uncontrolled infection or other autoimmune disease.

The receptor was isolated from a man between 35 and 55 years old with Graves' hyperthyroidism. Input material: blood. This chain joins TRBV7-2 and TRBJ1-1; 8 bases are shared with TRBD1. The CDR3 bases are TGTGCCAGCAGCCTACCGACAGGGGTGAACACTGAAGCTTTCTTT. Its protein product is CASSLPTGVNTEAFF. Variable domain in full (rest from reference TRBV7-2 and TRBJ1-1): GAGVSQSPSNKVTEKGKDVELRCDPISGHTALYWYRQSLGQGLEFLIYFQGNSAPDKSGLPSDRFSAERTGGSVSTLTIQRTQQEDSAVYLCASSLPTGVNTEAFFGQGTRLTVV.